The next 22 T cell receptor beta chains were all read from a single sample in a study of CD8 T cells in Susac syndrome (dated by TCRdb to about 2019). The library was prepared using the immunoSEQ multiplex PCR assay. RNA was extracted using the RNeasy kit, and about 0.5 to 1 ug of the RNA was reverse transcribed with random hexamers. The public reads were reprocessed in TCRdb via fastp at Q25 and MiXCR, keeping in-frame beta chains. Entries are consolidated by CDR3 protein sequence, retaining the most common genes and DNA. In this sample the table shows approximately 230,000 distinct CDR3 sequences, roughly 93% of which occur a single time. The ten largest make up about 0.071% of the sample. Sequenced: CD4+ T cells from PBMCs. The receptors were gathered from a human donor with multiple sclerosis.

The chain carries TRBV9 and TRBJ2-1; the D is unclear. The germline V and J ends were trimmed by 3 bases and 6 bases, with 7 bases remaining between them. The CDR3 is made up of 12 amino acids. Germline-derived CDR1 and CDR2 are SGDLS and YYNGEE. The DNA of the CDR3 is TGTGCCAGCAGCGATAGGGTCAATGAGCAGTTCTTC. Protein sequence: CASSDRVNEQFF.

The CDR3 region has the DNA TGTGCCAGCAGCCAAGCTAGCGCCGGCACAGATACGCAGTATTTT. Its protein is CASSQASAGTDTQYF. The chain has TRBV3-1 and TRBJ2-3; D perhaps matches TRBD2 (6 bases). In germline, CDR1 is LGHDT, CDR2 YNNKEL (reference sequence). CDR3 length: 15 amino acids. The germline V and J ends were trimmed by 1 base and 1 base, with 9 bases remaining between them.

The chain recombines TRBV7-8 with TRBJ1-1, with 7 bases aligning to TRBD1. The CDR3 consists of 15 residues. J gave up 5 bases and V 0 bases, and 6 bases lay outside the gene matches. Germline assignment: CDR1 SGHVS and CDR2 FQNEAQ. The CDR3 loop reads CASSLAQTGRTEAFF. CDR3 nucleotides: TGTGCCAGCAGCTTAGCGCAGACAGGGAGGACTGAAGCTTTCTTT.

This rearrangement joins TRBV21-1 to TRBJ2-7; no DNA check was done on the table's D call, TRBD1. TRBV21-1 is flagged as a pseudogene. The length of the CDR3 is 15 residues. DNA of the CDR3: TGTGCCAGCAGCGAACCGGGCCCCGGAGCCCACGAGCAGTACGTC. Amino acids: CASSEPGPGAHEQYV.

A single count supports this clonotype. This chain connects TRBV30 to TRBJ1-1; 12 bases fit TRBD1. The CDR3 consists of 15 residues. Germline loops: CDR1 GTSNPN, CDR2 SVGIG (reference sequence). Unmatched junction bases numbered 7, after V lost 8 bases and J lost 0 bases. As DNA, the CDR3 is TGTGCCCGGGACAGGGGGCTGACGATGAACACTGAAGCTTTCTTT. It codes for CARDRGLTMNTEAFF.

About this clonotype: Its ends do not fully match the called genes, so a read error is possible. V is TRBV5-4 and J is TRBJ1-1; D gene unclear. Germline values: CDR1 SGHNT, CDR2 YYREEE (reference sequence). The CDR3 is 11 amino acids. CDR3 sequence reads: CASSFERRYSF. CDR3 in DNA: TGTGCCAGCAGCTTCGAAAGACGCTACAGCTTT.

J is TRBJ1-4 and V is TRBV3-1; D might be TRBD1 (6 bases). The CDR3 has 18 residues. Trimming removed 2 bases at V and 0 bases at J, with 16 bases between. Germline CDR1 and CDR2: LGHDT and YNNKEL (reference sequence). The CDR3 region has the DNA TGTGCCAGCAGCCAATTCGCACAGGGCACTACAACTAATGAAAAACTGTTTTTT. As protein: CASSQFAQGTTTNEKLFF. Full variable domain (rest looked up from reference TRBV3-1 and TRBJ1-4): DTAVSQTPKYLVTQMGNDKSIKCEQNLGHDTMYWYKQDSKKFLKIMFSYNNKELIINETVPNRFSPKSPDKAHLNLHINSLELGDSAVYFCASSQFAQGTTTNEKLFFGSGTQLSVL.

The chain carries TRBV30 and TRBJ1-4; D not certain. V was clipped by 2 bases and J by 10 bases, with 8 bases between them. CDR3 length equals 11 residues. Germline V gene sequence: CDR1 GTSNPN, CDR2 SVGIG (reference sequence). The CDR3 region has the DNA TGTGCCTGGAGTCGCGAGGGAAAACTGTTTTTT. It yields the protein CAWSREGKLFF.

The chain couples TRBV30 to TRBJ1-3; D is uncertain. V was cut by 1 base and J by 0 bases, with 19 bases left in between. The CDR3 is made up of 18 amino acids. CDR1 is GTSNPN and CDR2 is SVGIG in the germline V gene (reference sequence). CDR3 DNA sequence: TGTGCCTGGAGTGGAGGTCTGGAGGGATGGGTCTCTGGAAACACCATATATTTT. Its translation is CAWSGGLEGWVSGNTIYF. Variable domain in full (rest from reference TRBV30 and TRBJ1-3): SQTIHQWPATLVQPVGSPLSLECTVEGTSNPNLYWYRQAAGRGLQLLFYSVGIGQISSEVPQNLSASRPQDRQFILSSKKLLLSDSGFYLCAWSGGLEGWVSGNTIYFGEGSWLTVV.

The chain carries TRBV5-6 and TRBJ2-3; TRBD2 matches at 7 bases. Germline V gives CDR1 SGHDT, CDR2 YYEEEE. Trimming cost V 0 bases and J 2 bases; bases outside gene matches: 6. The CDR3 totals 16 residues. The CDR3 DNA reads TGTGCCAGCAGCTTGGGACGGGAGGCCCTCACAGATACGCAGTATTTT. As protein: CASSLGREALTDTQYF.

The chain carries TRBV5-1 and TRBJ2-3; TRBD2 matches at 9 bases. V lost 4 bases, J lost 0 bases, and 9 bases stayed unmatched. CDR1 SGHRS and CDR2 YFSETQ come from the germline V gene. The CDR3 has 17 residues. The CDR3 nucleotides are TGCGCCAGCAGCCTCCGAAGACTAGCGGTTAGCACAGATACGCAGTATTTT. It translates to CASSLRRLAVSTDTQYF.

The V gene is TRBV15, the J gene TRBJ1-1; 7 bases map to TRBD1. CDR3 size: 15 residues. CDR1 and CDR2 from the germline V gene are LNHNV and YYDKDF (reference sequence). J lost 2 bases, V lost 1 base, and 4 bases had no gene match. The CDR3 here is CATSRAGTANTEAFF. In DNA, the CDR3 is TGTGCCACCAGCAGAGCTGGGACAGCTAACACTGAAGCTTTCTTT.

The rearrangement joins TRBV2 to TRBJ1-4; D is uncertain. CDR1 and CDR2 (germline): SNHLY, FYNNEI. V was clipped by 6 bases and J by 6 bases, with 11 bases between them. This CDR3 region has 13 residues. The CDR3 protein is CASRRLLDEKLFF. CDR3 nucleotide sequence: TGTGCCAGCAGACGGTTATTGGATGAAAAACTGTTTTTT.

The CDR3 DNA is TGTGCCACCCAAAGAGGGACAGGGAGCCAGCCCCAGCATTTT. It is translated as CATQRGTGSQPQHF. This chain links TRBV6-5 with TRBJ1-5; 9 bases match TRBD1. The CDR3 covers 14 residues. Unmatched junction bases numbered 11, after V lost 10 bases and J lost 7 bases. CDR1 MNHEY and CDR2 SVGAGI come from the germline V gene.

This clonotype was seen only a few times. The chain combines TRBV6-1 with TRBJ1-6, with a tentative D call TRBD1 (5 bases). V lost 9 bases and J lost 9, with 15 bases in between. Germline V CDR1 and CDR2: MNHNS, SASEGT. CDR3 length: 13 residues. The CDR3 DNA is TGTGCCAGTTCTGCGGGGACCCTTTCACCCCTCCACTTT. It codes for CASSAGTLSPLHF.

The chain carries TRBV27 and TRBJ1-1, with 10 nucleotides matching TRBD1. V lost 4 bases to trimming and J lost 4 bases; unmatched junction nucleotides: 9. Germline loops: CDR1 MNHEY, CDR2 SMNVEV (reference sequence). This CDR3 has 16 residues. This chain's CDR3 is CASSWPTGGFGTEAFF. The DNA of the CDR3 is TGTGCCAGCAGTTGGCCGACAGGGGGCTTTGGCACTGAAGCTTTCTTT.

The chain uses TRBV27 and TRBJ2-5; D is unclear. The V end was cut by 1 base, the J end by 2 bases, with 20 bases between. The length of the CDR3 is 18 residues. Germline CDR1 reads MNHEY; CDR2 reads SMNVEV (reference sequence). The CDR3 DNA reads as TGTGCCAGCAGTTTATTGCCCTCCCTTCTTGCGCCTCAAGAGACCCAGTACTTC. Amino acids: CASSLLPSLLAPQETQYF.

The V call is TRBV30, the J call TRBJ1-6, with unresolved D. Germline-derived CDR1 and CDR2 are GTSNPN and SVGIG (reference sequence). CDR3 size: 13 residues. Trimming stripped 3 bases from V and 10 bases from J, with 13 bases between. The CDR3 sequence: CAWSPEQGSPLHF. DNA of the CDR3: TGTGCCTGGAGCCCCGAGCAAGGATCACCCCTCCACTTT.

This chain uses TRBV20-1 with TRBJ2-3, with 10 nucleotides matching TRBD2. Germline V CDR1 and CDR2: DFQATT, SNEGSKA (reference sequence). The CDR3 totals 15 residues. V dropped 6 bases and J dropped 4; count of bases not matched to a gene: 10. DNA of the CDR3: TGCAGTGCCTTGGGGCCTAGCGGGAGAGCAGATACGCAGTATTTT. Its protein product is CSALGPSGRADTQYF.

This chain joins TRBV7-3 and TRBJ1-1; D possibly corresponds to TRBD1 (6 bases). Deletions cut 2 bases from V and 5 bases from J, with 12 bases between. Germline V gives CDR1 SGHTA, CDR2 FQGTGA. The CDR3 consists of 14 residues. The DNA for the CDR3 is TGTGCCAGCAGCTTAGCCGGGGGCTGGACTGAAGCTTTCTTT. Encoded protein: CASSLAGGWTEAFF.

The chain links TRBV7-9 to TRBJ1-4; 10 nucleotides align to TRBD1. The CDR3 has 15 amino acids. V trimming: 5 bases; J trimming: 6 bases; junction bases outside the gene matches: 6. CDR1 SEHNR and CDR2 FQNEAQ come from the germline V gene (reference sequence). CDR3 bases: TGTGCCAGCAGCCCCCTGACAGGGGGCGATGAAAAACTGTTTTTT. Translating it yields CASSPLTGGDEKLFF.

The CDR3 DNA is TGTGCCAGCAGCTCCCTAGCGGGGGGTCTCACAGATACGCAGTATTTT. Amino acid sequence: CASSSLAGGLTDTQYF. J is TRBJ2-3 and V is TRBV9; 11 positions agree with TRBD2. This CDR3 spans 16 amino acids. V lost 4 bases, J lost 2 bases, and 6 bases stayed unmatched. Germline CDR1 SGDLS, CDR2 YYNGEE.